This TCR beta chain was found in a study of cytomegalovirus exposure and HLA in healthy donors. As for this clone: Its antigen is unknown.

The length of the CDR3 is 17 residues. V lost 2 bases to trimming and J lost 2 bases; unmatched junction nucleotides: 6. Germline CDR1 reads SGHVS; CDR2 reads FNYEAQ. Whole-study findings and limits: In a later analysis, a genetic analysis reported fewer productive-TCR N-insertions in an Asian-associated ancestry cluster than the cohort average. Differences between HLA loci emerged in a later analysis of TCR association rates, with DRB1 most and HLA-C fewest. Listed as cytomegalovirus-associated were over 150 TCR beta chains. Segments of the TCR beta V type were, in most cases, productive about 87% or about 30% of the time in an earlier analysis.

The study ran its PCR with 60 Vbeta and 13 Jbeta primers. The protocol was immunoSEQ multiplex PCR, while the TCRdb copy is restricted to in-frame clones and leaves out a portion. The sample holds about 130,000 clones, roughly 80% seen once. The sequenced sample was PBMCs. This chain uses TRBV7-6 with TRBJ1-3, with TRBD1 matching 10 bases. The TCR sequence derives from a middle-aged woman in good health and CMV-seronegative. As DNA, the CDR3 is TGTGCCAGCAGCTTAAGATTGGGGACAGGGGCTGGAAACACCATATATTTT. Protein product: CASSLRLGTGAGNTIYF.